The source of this T cell receptor beta chain is a study of CD8 T cells in Susac syndrome. General study findings and limits: TCR sequencing and HLA analysis covered a relatively small number of individuals.

The CDR3 length is 12 residues. The V gene's germline CDR1 is LNHNV and CDR2 YYDKDF (reference sequence). Trimming took 0 bases from V and 7 from J, leaving 4 bases between them. In blood CD8+ and CD4+ T cells, TCR beta underwent sequencing. RNA was extracted with the RNeasy kit, and a quantity of 0.5 to 1 ug was reverse transcribed using random hexamers. A multiplex approach, immunoSEQ multiplex PCR, amplified TCR beta CDR3 across 54 Vbeta and 13 Jbeta. TCRdb fed the immunoSEQ multiplex PCR reads into MiXCR, producing one record per CDR3 protein. Here the sample spans approximately 150,000 distinct CDR3 sequences, approximately 93% being singletons. A word on this clonotype: Its antigen is not known.

The specimen was CD4+ T cells from PBMCs. The chain has TRBV15 and TRBJ1-5; D remains unclear. The sequence came from a human donor with multiple sclerosis. Here the CDR3 DNA reads TGTGCCACCAGCAGAGACGGCCAGCCCCAGCATTTT. Translated: CATSRDGQPQHF.